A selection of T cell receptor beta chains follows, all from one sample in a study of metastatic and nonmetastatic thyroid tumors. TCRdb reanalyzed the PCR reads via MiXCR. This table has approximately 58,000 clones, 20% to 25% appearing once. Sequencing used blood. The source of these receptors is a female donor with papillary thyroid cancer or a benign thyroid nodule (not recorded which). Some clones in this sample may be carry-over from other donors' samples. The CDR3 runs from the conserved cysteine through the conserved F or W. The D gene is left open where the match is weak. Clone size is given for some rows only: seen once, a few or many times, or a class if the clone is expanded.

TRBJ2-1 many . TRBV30 TGTGCCTGGAGGATCCCCGGGCAGAGGAATGAGCAGTTCTTC CAWRIPGQRNEQFF
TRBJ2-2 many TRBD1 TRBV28 TGTGCCAGCAGGAGACAGGGTTCGAACACCGGGGAGCTGTTTTTT CASRRQGSNTGELFF
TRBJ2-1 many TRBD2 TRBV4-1 TGCGCCAGCAGCCGGCTGACTAGCGGGAGCAACAATGAGCAGTTCTTC CASSRLTSGSNNEQFF
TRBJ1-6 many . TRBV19 TGTGCCAGTAGAATTTCAGGCGATTCACCCCTCCACTTT CASRISGDSPLHF
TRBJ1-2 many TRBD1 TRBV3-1 TGTGCCAGCAGCATTCGACAGGGTGGTGGCTACACCTTC CASSIRQGGGYTF
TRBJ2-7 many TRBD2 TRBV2 TGTGCCAGCAGTGAGTCTCTAGCGGGAGCCTACGAGCAGTACTTC CASSESLAGAYEQYF
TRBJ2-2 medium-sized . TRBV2 TGTGCCAGCAGTGGAGAGAGTGGCACCGGGGAGCTGTTTTTT CASSGESGTGELFF
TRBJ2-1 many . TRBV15 TGTGCCACCAGCAGAGAAAGGGCCCGGGAGCAGTTCTTC CATSRERAREQFF
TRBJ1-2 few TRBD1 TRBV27 TGTGCCAGCAAGCAAGGGACAGGGTACCCACAAGATGGCTACACCTTC CASKQGTGYPQDGYTF
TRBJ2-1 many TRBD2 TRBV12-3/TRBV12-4 TGTGCCAGCAGCCATAGCGGGGGCTCCTACAATGAGCAGTTCTTC CASSHSGGSYNEQFF
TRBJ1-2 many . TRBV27 TGTGCCAGCAGTTCCTTCATGGGGGTTTCTAACTATGGCTACACCTTC CASSSFMGVSNYGYTF
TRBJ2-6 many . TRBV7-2 TGTGCCAGCAGCTTAGGCCCCTCTGGGGCCAACGTCCTGACTTTC CASSLGPSGANVLTF
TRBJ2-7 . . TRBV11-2 TGTGCCAGCAGCTTAGCAGGGACGGACGAGCAGTACTTC CASSLAGTDEQYF
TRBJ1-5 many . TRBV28 TGTGCCAGCAGTTTACCTAATAGCAATCAGCCCCAGCATTTT CASSLPNSNQPQHF
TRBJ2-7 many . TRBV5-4 TGTGCCAGCAGCCGAGGAGGGCAGGCGGACGAGCAGTACTTC CASSRGGQADEQYF
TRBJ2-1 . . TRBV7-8 TGTGCCAGCAGCTTAACTGGGTCCCATGAGCAGTTCTTC CASSLTGSHEQFF